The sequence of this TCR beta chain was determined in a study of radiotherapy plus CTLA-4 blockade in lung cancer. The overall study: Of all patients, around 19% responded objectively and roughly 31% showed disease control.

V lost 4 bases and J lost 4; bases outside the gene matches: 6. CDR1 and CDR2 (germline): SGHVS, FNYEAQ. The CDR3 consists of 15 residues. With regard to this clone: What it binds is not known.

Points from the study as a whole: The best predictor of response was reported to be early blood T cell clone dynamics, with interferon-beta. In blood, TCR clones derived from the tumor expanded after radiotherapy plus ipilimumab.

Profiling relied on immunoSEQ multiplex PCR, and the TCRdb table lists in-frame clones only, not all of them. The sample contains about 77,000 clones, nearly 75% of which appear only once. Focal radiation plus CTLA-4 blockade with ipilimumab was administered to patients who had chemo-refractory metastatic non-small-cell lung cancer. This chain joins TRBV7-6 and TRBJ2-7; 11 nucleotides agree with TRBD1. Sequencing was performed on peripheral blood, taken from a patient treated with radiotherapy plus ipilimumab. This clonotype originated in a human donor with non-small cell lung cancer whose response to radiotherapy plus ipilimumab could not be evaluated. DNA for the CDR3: TGTGCCAGCAGCTCCGGACAGGGGGCAGGATACGAGCAGTACTTC. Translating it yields CASSSGQGAGYEQYF.